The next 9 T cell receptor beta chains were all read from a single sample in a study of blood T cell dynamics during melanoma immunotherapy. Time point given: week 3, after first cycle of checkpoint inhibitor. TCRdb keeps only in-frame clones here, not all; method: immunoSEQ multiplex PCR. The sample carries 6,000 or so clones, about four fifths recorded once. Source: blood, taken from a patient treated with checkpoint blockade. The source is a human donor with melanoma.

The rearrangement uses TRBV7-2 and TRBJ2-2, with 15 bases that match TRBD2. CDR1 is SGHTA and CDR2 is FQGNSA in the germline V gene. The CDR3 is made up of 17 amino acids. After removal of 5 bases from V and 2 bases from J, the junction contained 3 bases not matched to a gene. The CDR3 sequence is CASSLGLAGGNTGELFF. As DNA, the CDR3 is TGTGCCAGCAGCCTGGGACTAGCGGGGGGAAACACCGGGGAGCTGTTTTTT.

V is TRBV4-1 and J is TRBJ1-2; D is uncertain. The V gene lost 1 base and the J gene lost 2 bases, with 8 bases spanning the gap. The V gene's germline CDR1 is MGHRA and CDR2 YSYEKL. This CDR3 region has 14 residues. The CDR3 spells CASSQGPRNYGYTF. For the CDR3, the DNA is TGCGCCAGCAGCCAAGGTCCCAGAAACTATGGCTACACCTTC.

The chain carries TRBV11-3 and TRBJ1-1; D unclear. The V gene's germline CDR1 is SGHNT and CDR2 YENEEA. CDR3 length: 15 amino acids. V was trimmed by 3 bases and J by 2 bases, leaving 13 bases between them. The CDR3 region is CASSLGFRLNTEAFF. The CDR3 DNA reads TGTGCCAGCAGCTTGGGGTTTAGGCTAAACACTGAAGCTTTCTTT.

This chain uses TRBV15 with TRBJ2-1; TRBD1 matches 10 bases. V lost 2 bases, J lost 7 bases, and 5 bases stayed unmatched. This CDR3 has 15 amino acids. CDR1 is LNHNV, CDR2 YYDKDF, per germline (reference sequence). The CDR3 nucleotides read TGTGCCACCAGCAGACCCGGGACAGGGGATAATGAGCAGTTCTTC. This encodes CATSRPGTGDNEQFF. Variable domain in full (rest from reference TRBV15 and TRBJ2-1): DAMVIQNPRYQVTQFGKPVTLSCSQTLNHNVMYWYQQKSSQAPKLLFHYYDKDFNNEADTPDNFQSRRPNTSFCFLDIRSPGLGDTAMYLCATSRPGTGDNEQFFGPGTRLTVL.

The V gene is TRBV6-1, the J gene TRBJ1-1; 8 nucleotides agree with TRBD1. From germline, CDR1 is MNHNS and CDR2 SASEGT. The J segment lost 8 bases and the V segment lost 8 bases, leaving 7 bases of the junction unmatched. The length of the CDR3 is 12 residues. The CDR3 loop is CASSFRQGEAFF. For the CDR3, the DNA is TGTGCCAGCTCATTTCGACAGGGGGAAGCTTTCTTT.

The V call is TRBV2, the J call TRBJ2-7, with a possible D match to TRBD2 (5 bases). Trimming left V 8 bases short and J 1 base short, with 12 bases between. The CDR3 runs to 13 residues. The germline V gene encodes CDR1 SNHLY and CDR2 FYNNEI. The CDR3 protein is CASWAGDSYEQYF. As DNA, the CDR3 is TGTGCCAGCTGGGCGGGTGATTCCTACGAGCAGTACTTC.

The CDR3, as DNA: TGTGCCAGCAGTGATCGATCGGACAGGGGAGGGTATGGCTACACCTTC. Translated, it gives CASSDRSDRGGYGYTF. This chain connects TRBV6-1 to TRBJ1-2; 9 bases line up with TRBD1. The CDR3 runs to 16 residues. CDR1 and CDR2 (germline): MNHNS, SASEGT. V trimming: 3 bases; J trimming: 5 bases; junction bases outside the gene matches: 10.

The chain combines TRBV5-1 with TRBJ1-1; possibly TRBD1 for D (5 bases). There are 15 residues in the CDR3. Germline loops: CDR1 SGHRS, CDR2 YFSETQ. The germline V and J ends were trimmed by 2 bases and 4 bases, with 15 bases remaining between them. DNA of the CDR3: TGCGCCAGCAGCTTAGGAACGACAGTTTCCACTGAAGCTTTCTTT. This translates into CASSLGTTVSTEAFF. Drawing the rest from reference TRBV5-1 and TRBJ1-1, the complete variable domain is KAGVTQTPRYLIKTRGQQVTLSCSPISGHRSVSWYQQTPGQGLQFLFEYFSETQRNKGNFPGRFSGRQFSNSRSEMNVSTLELGDSALYLCASSLGTTVSTEAFFGQGTRLTVV.

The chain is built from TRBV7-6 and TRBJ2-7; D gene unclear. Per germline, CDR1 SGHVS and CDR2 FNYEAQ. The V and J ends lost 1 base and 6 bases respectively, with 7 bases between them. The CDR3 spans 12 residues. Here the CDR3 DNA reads TGTGCCAGCAGCTTAGATTCCCTCGAGCAGTACTTC. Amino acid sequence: CASSLDSLEQYF.